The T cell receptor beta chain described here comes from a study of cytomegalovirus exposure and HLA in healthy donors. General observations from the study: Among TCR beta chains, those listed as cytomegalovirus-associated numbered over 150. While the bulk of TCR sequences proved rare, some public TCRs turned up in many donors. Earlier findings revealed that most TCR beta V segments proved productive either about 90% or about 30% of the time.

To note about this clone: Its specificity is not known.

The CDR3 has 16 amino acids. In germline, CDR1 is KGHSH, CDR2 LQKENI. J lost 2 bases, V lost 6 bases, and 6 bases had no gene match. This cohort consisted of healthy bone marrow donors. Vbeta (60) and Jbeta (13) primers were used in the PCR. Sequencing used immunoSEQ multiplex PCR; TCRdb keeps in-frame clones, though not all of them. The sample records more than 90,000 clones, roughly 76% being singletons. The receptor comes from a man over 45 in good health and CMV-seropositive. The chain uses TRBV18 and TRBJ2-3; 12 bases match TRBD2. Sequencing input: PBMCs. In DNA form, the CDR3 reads TGTGCCAGCTCTCGTTGGACTAGCGGGATCACAGATACGCAGTATTTT. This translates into CASSRWTSGITDTQYF.